This T cell receptor beta chain stems from a study of blood T cell repertoires in COVID-19. Study in general: Acute and convalescent COVID-19 samples came from the United States, Italy and Spain.

Data came from immunoSEQ multiplex PCR; TCRdb stores just in-frame clones and leaves some out. The sample consists of almost 200,000 clones, 86% of them appearing once. Per the germline V gene, CDR1 is SNHLY and CDR2 is FYNNEI. The V and J ends lost 2 bases and 8 bases, in that order; junction bases with no gene match: 11. This CDR3 contains 16 residues. Input material: peripheral blood. This clonotype was obtained from a woman in her sixties or seventies with acute or convalescent COVID-19. The genes are TRBV2 and TRBJ1-3, with TRBD1 matching 8 bases. This CDR3 reads CASSEQGALPGDTIYF. The CDR3 DNA sequence: TGTGCCAGCAGTGAACAGGGGGCGCTTCCTGGGGACACCATATATTTT.